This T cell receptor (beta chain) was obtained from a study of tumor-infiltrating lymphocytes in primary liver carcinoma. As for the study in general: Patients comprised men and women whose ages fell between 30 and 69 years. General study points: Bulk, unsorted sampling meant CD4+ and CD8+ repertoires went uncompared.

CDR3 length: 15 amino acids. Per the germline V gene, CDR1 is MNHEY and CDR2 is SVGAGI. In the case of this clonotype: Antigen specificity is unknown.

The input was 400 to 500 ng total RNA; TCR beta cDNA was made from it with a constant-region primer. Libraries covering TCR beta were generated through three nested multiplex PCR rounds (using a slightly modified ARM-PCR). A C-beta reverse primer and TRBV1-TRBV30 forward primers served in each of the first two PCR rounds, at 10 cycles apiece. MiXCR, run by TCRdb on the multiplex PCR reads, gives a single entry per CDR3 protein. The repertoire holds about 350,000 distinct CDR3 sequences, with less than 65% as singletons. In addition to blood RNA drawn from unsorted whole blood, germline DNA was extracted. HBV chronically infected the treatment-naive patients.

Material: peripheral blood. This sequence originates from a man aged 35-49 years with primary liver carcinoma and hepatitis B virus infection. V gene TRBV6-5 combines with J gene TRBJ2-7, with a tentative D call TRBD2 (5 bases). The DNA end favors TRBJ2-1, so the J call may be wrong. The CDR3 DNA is TGTGCCAGCACCCAGTCTCCGGGATATTACAATGAGCAGTTCTTC. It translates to CASTQSPGYYNEQFF.